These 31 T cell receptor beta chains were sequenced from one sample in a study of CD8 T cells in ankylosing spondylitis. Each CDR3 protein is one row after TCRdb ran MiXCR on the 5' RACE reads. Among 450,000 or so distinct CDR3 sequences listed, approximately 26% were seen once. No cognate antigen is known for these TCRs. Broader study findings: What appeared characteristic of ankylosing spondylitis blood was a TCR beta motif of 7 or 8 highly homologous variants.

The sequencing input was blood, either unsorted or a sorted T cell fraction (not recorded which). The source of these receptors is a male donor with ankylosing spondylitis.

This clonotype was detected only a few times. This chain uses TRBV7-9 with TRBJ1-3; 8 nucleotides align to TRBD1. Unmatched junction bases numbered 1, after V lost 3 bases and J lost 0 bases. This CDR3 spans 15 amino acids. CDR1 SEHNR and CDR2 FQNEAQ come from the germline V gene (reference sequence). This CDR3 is CASSFGTGSGNTIYF. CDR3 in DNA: TGTGCCAGCAGCTTTGGGACAGGCTCTGGAAACACCATATATTTT.

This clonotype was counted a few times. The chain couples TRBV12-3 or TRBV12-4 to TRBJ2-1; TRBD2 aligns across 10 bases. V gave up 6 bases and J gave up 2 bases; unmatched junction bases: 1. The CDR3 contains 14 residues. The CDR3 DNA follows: TGTGCCAGCAGCGGACTAGCGGCCTACAATGAGCAGTTCTTC. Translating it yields CASSGLAAYNEQFF.

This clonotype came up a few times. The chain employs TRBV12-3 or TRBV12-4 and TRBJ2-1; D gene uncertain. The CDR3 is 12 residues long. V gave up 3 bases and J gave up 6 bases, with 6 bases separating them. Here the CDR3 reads CASSFSSNEQFF. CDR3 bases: TGTGCCAGCAGTTTTTCCAGCAATGAGCAGTTCTTC.

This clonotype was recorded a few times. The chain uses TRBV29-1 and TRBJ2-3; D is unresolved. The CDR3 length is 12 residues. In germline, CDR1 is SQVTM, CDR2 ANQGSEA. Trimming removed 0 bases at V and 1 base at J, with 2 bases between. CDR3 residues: CSVEEGTDTQYF. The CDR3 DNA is TGCAGCGTTGAAGAGGGCACAGATACGCAGTATTTT.

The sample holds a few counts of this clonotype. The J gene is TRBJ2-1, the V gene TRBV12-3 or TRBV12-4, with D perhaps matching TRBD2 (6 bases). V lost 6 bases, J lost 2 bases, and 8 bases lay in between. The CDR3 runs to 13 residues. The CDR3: CASRREPYNEQFF. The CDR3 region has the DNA TGTGCCAGCAGACGGGAGCCCTACAATGAGCAGTTCTTC.

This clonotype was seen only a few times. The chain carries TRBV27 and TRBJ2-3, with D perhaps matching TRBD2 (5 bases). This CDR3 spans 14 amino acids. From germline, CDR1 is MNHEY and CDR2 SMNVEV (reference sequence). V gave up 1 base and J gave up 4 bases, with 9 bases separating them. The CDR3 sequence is CASSLLRAPDTQYF. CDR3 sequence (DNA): TGTGCCAGCAGTTTATTGAGGGCTCCAGATACGCAGTATTTT.

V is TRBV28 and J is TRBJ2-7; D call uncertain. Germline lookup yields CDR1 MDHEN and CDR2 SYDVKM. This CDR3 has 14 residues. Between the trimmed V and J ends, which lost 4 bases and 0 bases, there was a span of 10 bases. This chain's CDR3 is CASSSSATSYEQYV. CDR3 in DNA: TGTGCCAGCAGTTCTTCTGCAACCTCCTACGAGCAGTACGTC.

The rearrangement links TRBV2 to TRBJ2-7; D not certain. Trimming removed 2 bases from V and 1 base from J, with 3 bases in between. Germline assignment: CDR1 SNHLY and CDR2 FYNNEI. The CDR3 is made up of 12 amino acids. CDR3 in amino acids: CASSERSYEQYV. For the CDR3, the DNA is TGTGCCAGCAGTGAAAGGTCCTACGAGCAGTACGTC.

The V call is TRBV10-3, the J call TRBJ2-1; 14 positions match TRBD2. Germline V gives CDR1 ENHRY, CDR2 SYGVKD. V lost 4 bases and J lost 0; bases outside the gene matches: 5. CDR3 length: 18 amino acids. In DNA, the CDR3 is TGTGCCATCAGTGGGACTAGCGGGAGGAGAGTCTCCTACAATGAGCAGTTCTTC. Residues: CAISGTSGRRVSYNEQFF.

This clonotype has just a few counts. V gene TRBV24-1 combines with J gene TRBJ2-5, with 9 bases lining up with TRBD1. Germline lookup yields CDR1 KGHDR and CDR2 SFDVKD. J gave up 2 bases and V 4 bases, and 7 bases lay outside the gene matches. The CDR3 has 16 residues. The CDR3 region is CATSEAGTGRQETQYF. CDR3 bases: TGTGCCACCAGTGAGGCGGGGACAGGGAGACAAGAGACCCAGTACTTC.

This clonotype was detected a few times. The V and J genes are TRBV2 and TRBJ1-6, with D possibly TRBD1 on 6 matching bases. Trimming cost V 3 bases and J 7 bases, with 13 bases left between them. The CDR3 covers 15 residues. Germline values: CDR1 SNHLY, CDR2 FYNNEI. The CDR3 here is CASSESAGENSPLHF. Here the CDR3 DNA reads TGTGCCAGCAGTGAGTCGGCAGGGGAAAATTCACCCCTCCACTTT.

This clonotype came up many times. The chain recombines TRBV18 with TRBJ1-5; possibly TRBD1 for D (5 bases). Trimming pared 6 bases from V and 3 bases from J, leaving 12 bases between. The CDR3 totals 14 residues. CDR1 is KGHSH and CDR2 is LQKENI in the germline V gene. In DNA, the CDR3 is TGTGCCAGCTCTCCGGGACTCAACAATCAGCCCCAGCATTTT. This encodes CASSPGLNNQPQHF.

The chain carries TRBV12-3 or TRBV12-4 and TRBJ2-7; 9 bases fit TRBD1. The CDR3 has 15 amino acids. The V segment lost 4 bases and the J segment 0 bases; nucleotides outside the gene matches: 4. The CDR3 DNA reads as TGTGCCAGCAGTTCTGGGACAGGGAGCTCCTACGAGCAGTACTTC. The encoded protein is CASSSGTGSSYEQYF.

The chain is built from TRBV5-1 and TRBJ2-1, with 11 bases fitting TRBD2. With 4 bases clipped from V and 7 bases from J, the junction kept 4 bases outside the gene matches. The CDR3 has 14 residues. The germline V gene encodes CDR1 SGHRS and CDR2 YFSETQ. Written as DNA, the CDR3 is TGCGCCAGCAGCACCCCTAGCGGGGGGAATGAGCAGTTCTTC. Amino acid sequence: CASSTPSGGNEQFF.

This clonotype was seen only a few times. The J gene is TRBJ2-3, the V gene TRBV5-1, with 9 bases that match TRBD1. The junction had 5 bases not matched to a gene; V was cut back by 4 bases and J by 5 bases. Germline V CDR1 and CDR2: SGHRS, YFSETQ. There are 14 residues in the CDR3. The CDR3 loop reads CASSGRTGEDTQYF. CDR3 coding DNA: TGCGCCAGCAGCGGGAGGACAGGGGAAGATACGCAGTATTTT.

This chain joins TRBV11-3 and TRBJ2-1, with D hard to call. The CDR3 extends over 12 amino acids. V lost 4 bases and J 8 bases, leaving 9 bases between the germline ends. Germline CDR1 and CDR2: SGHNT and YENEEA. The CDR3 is CASSSVLDEQFF. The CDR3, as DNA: TGTGCCAGCAGCTCTGTCCTGGATGAGCAGTTCTTC. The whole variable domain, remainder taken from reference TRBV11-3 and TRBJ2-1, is EAGVVQSPRYKIIEKKQPVAFWCNPISGHNTLYWYLQNLGQGPELLIRYENEEAVDDSQLPKDRFSAERLKGVDSTLKIQPAELGDSAVYLCASSSVLDEQFFGPGTRLTVL.

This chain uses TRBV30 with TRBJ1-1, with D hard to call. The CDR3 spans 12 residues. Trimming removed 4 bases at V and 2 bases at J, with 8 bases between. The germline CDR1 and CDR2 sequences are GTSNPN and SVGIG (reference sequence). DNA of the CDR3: TGTGCCTGGACTCGAGGAAACACTGAAGCTTTCTTT. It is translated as CAWTRGNTEAFF.

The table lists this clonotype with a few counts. The CDR3 DNA reads TGTGCCAGCAGCCCCCGGACAGAGGGCATAGGAGCTTTCTTT. Protein sequence: CASSPRTEGIGAFF. This chain links TRBV3-1 with TRBJ1-1, with D maybe TRBD1 (6 bases). This CDR3 region has 14 residues. V was clipped by 4 bases and J by 10 bases, with 19 bases between them. Germline CDR1 LGHDT, CDR2 YNNKEL (reference sequence). The entire variable domain, with the rest obtained from reference TRBV3-1 and TRBJ1-1, is as follows: DTAVSQTPKYLVTQMGNDKSIKCEQNLGHDTMYWYKQDSKKFLKIMFSYNNKELIINETVPNRFSPKSPDKAHLNLHINSLELGDSAVYFCASSPRTEGIGAFFGQGTRLTVV.

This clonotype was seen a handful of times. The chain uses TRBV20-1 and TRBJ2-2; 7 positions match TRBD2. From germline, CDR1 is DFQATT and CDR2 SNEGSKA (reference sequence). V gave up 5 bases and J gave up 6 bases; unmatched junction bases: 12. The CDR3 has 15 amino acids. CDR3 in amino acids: CSAPGLGSSAGELFF. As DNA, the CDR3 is TGCAGTGCTCCAGGACTAGGGTCGTCGGCCGGGGAGCTGTTTTTT.

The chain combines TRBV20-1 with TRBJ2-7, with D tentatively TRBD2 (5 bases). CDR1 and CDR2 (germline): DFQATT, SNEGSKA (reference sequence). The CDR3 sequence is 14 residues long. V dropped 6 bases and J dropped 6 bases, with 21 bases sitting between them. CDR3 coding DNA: TGCAGTGCCATAGGTTTGGGCTTTGGAGGCGAGCAGTACTTC. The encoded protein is CSAIGLGFGGEQYF.

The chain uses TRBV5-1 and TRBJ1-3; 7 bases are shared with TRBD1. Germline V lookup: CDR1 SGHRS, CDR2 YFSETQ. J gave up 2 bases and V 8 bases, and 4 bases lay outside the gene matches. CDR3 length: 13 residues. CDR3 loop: CASSTGAGNTIYF. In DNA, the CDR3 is TGCGCCAGTAGTACAGGGGCTGGAAACACCATATATTTT.

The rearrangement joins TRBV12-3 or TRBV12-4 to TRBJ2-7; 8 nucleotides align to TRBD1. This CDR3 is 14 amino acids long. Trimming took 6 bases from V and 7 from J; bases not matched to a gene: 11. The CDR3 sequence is CASRPGTGLPEQYF. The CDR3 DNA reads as TGTGCCAGCAGACCCGGGACAGGCCTTCCGGAGCAGTACTTC.

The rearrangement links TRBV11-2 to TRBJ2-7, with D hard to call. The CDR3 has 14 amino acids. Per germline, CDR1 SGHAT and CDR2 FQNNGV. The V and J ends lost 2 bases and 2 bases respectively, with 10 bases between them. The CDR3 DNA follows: TGTGCCAGCAGCTTATCCTACCTCGCCTACGAGCAGTACTTC. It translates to CASSLSYLAYEQYF.

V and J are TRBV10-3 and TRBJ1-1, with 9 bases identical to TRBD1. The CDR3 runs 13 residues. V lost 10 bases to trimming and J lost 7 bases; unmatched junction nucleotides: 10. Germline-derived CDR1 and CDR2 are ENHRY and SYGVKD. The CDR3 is CAKRQGVESEAFF. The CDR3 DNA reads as TGTGCCAAGCGACAGGGGGTAGAGAGTGAAGCTTTCTTT.

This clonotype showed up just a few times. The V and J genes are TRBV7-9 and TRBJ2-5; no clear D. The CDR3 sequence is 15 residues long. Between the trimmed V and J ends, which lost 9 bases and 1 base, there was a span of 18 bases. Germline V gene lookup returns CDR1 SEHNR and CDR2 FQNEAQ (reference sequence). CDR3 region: CASLHPSQSQETQYF. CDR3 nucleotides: TGTGCCAGTCTTCATCCAAGTCAAAGCCAAGAGACCCAGTACTTC.

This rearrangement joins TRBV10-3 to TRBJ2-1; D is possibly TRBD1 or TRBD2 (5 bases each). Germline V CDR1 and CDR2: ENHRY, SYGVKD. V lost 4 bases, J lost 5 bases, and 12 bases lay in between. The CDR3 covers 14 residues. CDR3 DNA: TGTGCCATCAGTGGGTGGGGGTTCGACAATGAGCAGTTCTTC. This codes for CAISGWGFDNEQFF.

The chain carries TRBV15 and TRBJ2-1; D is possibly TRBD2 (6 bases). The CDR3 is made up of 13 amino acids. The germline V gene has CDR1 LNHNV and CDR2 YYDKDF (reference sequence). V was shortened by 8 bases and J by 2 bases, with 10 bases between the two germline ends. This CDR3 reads CATLAKAYNEQFF. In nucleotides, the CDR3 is TGTGCCACCCTAGCGAAGGCCTACAATGAGCAGTTCTTC.

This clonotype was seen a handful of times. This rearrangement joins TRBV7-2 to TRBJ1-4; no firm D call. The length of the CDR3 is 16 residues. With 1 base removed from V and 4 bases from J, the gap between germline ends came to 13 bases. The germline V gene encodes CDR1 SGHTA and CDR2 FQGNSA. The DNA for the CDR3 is TGTGCCAGCAGCTTAGGGGTCGGCAGAGTTAATGAAAAACTGTTTTTT. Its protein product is CASSLGVGRVNEKLFF.

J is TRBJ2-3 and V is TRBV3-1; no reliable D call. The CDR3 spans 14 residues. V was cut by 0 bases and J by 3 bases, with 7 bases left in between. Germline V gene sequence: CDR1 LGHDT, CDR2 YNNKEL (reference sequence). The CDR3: CASSQEVRTDTQYF. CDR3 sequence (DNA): TGTGCCAGCAGCCAAGAGGTTCGGACAGATACGCAGTATTTT.

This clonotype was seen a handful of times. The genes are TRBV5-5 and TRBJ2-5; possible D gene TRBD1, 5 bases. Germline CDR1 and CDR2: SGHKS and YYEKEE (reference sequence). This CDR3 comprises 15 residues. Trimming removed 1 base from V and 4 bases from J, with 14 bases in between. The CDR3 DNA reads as TGTGCCAGCAGCTTGACAGGTTTGCAAGGAGAGACCCAGTACTTC. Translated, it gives CASSLTGLQGETQYF.

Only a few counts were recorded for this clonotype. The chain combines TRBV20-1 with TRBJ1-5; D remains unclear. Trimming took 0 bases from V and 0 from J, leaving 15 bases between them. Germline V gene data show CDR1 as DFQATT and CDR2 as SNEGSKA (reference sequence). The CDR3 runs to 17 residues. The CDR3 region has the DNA TGCAGTGCTAGAGATGAGAAGGGAGATTATAGCAATCAGCCCCAGCATTTT. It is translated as CSARDEKGDYSNQPQHF.